This T cell receptor (beta chain) was documented in a study of cytomegalovirus exposure and HLA in healthy donors. Study-wide background: Early release data held 85 million or so unique TCRs from HLA-typed donors.

The ends lost 2 bases at V and 3 bases at J; junction bases unmatched: 0. The CDR3 sequence is 14 residues long. Germline CDR1 and CDR2: KGHSH and LQKENI. Researchers ran the PCR with 60 Vbeta and 13 Jbeta primers. The repertoire was sequenced with immunoSEQ multiplex PCR; TCRdb's copy has only in-frame clones and lacks some. The table has about 170,000 clones, more than 80% seen once. J is TRBJ2-1 and V is TRBV18, with 8 bases fitting TRBD1. This clonotype was obtained from a male donor in good health and CMV-seronegative. The sequenced sample was PBMCs. The CDR3 spells CASSPDRGYNEQFF. The CDR3 nucleotides read TGTGCCAGCTCACCAGACAGGGGCTACAATGAGCAGTTCTTC. The variable domain in full, with the rest retrieved from reference TRBV18 and TRBJ2-1, is NAGVMQNPRHLVRRRGQEARLRCSPMKGHSHVYWYRQLPEEGLKFMVYLQKENIIDESGMPKERFSAEFPKEGPSILRIQQVVRGDSAAYFCASSPDRGYNEQFFGPGTRLTVL.